The entry below describes one TCR beta chain. Its target is not known. The data are from a study of T cell responses to AZD1222 COVID-19 vaccine. For the study at large: Investigators merged groups given second doses at roughly 4 or roughly 12 weeks.

General study results and limits: Mapped onto spike, vaccine-associated CD4 TCRs spanned it and were dominant at 160-218 and 743-854. Spike-specific TCR breadth and depth were elevated following two AZD1222 doses. The sample set comprised mostly white British donors with more females, and clonal diversity was possibly underestimated.

The assay was immunoSEQ multiplex PCR, and TCRdb's table has in-frame clones only and misses some. Of approximately 85,000 clones in the sample, roughly nine tenths are singletons; the top ten hold 6.5% to 7.5%. In germline, CDR1 is DFQATT, CDR2 SNEGSKA (reference sequence). This CDR3 region has 14 residues. V was clipped by 3 bases and J by 2 bases; unmatched bases: 4. This specimen was peripheral blood, taken on day 0 of AZD1222 vaccination. V usage is TRBV20-1 and J usage is TRBJ2-7, with 10 bases matching TRBD2. The clonotype comes from an adult in good health. The CDR3 DNA is TGCAGTGCTAGTGCTAGCGGGGGACCCTACGAGCAGTACTTC. Its translation is CSASASGGPYEQYF.